The 29 T cell receptor beta chains below were found in one sample sequenced in a study of blood T cells in healthy people across ages. Combining a sample-barcoded 5' primer with a J-beta primer mix, a second PCR ran for roughly 7 to 11 cycles. TCRdb reprocessed the 5' RACE reads via MiXCR and lists one record per CDR3 protein. The sample includes 750,000 to 850,000 distinct CDR3 sequences, 25% of them seen just once. The sample was also reused in another study, on T cells of mothers and their children.

Sequencing was done on a sample of blood. These receptors originate from a boy aged 5-17 years in good health.

Only a few counts were recorded for this clonotype. The chain carries TRBV18 and TRBJ1-4, with D maybe TRBD1 (5 bases). The V end was cut by 2 bases, the J end by 4 bases, with 11 bases between. Germline CDR1 KGHSH, CDR2 LQKENI. The length of the CDR3 is 15 residues. The CDR3 loop is CASSPWRQSNEKLFF. CDR3 sequence (DNA): TGTGCCAGCTCACCATGGAGACAGAGTAATGAAAAACTGTTTTTT.

The chain has TRBV7-9 and TRBJ2-1; 11 bases fit TRBD2. The CDR3 totals 17 residues. The V gene end was trimmed by 4 bases and the J gene end by 4 bases; junction bases not matched to a gene: 9. CDR1 is SEHNR, CDR2 FQNEAQ, per germline (reference sequence). The CDR3 DNA sequence: TGTGCCAGCAGCTCACTAGCGGGAGAAAGGGATTACAATGAGCAGTTCTTC. This translates into CASSSLAGERDYNEQFF.

This clonotype was counted only a few times. The chain uses TRBV5-1 and TRBJ2-2; D possibly corresponds to TRBD1 (5 bases). The V end was cut by 2 bases, the J end by 5 bases, with 16 bases between. Germline CDR1 reads SGHRS; CDR2 reads YFSETQ. The CDR3 runs 16 residues. The CDR3 sequence: CASSFGARINTGELFF. Here the CDR3 DNA reads TGCGCCAGCAGCTTTGGGGCTCGGATTAATACCGGGGAGCTGTTTTTT.

This clonotype was recorded many times. This chain joins TRBV12-3 or TRBV12-4 and TRBJ2-5, with TRBD1 matching over 7 bases. V lost 5 bases and J lost 5; bases outside the gene matches: 11. This CDR3 region has 15 residues. The CDR3, as DNA: TGTGCCAGCAGTCGTAGGGGGCCGGTTACCGAGACCCAGTACTTC. It encodes CASSRRGPVTETQYF.

This clonotype showed up just a few times. The chain joins TRBV20-1 to TRBJ2-1, with 14 bases lining up with TRBD2. Germline trimming cut 8 bases from V and 10 bases from J; bases unmatched to any gene: 4. The CDR3 is 12 amino acids. Germline values: CDR1 DFQATT, CDR2 SNEGSKA (reference sequence). The CDR3: CSSGTSGGEQFF. The CDR3 DNA reads TGCAGTTCCGGGACTAGCGGGGGAGAGCAGTTCTTC.

The chain recombines TRBV6-2 or TRBV6-3 with TRBJ2-5; D is possibly TRBD2 (6 bases). Matching the DNA end better, TRBJ2-1 makes the J call doubtful. CDR3 length: 17 residues. CDR1 and CDR2 (germline): MNHEY, SVGEGT. DNA of the CDR3: TGTGCCAGCAGTTACTCCGTCGGAGATTCACGGGGGTGGGAGCAGTTCTTC. Translating gives CASSYSVGDSRGWEQFF.

The chain couples TRBV6-2 or TRBV6-3 to TRBJ2-5, with no clear D. The J call may be in error: the DNA end matches TRBJ2-7 better. CDR1 is MNHEY and CDR2 is SVGEGT in the germline V gene. The CDR3 consists of 13 residues. The CDR3 here is CASSSRNTYEQYF. The CDR3 nucleotides are TGTGCCAGCAGTTCTCGGAACACCTACGAGCAGTACTTC.

The rearrangement joins TRBV29-1 to TRBJ2-1; 8 nucleotides agree with TRBD1. The CDR3 length is 13 residues. V was pared by 7 bases and J by 6 bases, with 8 bases of the junction left unmatched. Germline V gives CDR1 SQVTM, CDR2 ANQGSEA. The CDR3 region has the DNA TGCAGCGGTACGAACGGACAGGGCAATGAGCAGTTCTTC. It specifies CSGTNGQGNEQFF.

The rearrangement uses TRBV28 and TRBJ2-3, with D perhaps TRBD2 (5 bases). Germline V CDR1 and CDR2: MDHEN, SYDVKM. Trimming stripped 6 bases from V and 1 base from J, with 17 bases between. CDR3 length: 16 residues. In nucleotides, the CDR3 is TGTGCCAGCAGCACTCCCGGGGTGACGGGCACAGATACGCAGTATTTT. This codes for CASSTPGVTGTDTQYF. The whole variable domain, remainder taken from reference TRBV28 and TRBJ2-3, is DVKVTQSSRYLVKRTGEKVFLECVQDMDHENMFWYRQDPGLGLRLIYFSYDVKMKEKGDIPEGYSVSREKKERFSLILESASTNQTSMYLCASSTPGVTGTDTQYFGPGTRLTVL.

This clonotype was observed a few times. The chain combines TRBV29-1 with TRBJ2-3, with D possibly TRBD2 on 5 matching bases. V was trimmed by 7 bases and J by 6 bases, leaving 14 bases between them. The germline V gene has CDR1 SQVTM and CDR2 ANQGSEA. The CDR3 is 12 amino acids. CDR3 bases: TGCAGCGCCCGGGGAATCGGGGATACGCAGTATTTT. Protein: CSARGIGDTQYF.

This clonotype was observed a few times. The J gene is TRBJ1-1, the V gene TRBV18; weak D call: TRBD1 (6 bases). The germline V gene encodes CDR1 KGHSH and CDR2 LQKENI. The CDR3 is made up of 14 amino acids. V lost 0 bases and J lost 5, with 10 bases in between. DNA of the CDR3: TGTGCCAGCTCACCACCGGGGGCTGGTACTGAAGCTTTCTTT. Translation gives CASSPPGAGTEAFF.

The genes are TRBV12-5 and TRBJ2-7, with TRBD2 identical over 15 bases. After removal of 6 bases from V and 3 bases from J, the junction contained 9 bases not matched to a gene. CDR1 and CDR2 (germline): LGHNT, FRNRAP. The CDR3 has 17 residues. The CDR3 bases are TGTGCTAGTGGCCGTCCCGGGACTAGCGGGGGGCTCTACGAGCAGTACTTC. Its translation: CASGRPGTSGGLYEQYF.

V is TRBV29-1 and J is TRBJ2-7; 7 bases are shared with TRBD1. Germline-derived CDR1 and CDR2 are SQVTM and ANQGSEA. CDR3 length: 12 amino acids. The junction had 8 bases not matched to a gene; V was cut back by 6 bases and J by 6 bases. CDR3 loop: CSVQGRLGEQYF. For the CDR3, the DNA is TGCAGCGTACAGGGGCGGCTTGGCGAGCAGTACTTC.

There are a few counts of this clonotype. The chain uses TRBV18 and TRBJ2-5; TRBD1 agrees at 10 bases. The J call may be incorrect, as the DNA end agrees better with TRBJ2-1. The V gene's germline CDR1 is KGHSH and CDR2 LQKENI. The CDR3 contains 15 residues. CDR3 bases: TGTGCCAGCTCACCCACCGGGACAGGGGTGGGAGAGCAGTTCTTC. Residues: CASSPTGTGVGEQFF.

In this sample, this clonotype turned up a few times. The V call is TRBV15, the J call TRBJ2-7, with D perhaps matching TRBD1 or TRBD2 (5 bases each). This CDR3 comprises 14 residues. The V end was cut by 5 bases, the J end by 4 bases, with 15 bases between. CDR1 is LNHNV, CDR2 YYDKDF, per germline (reference sequence). In DNA form, the CDR3 reads TGTGCCACCAGCGAGGGGTTAGCGAGATACGAGCAGTACTTC. It specifies CATSEGLARYEQYF.

The sample holds a few counts of this clonotype. This chain connects TRBV12-3 or TRBV12-4 to TRBJ2-7; D is unclear. The CDR3 runs to 12 residues. The germline V and J ends were trimmed by 5 bases and 0 bases, with 5 bases remaining between them. CDR3 in amino acids: CASSEISYEQYF. Here the CDR3 DNA reads TGTGCCAGCAGTGAAATCTCCTACGAGCAGTACTTC.

The sample holds a few counts of this clonotype. The chain is built from TRBV28 and TRBJ2-7, with D possibly matching TRBD2 (5 bases). V shed 7 bases and J shed 6 bases, with 10 bases lying between them. The CDR3 sequence is 11 residues long. The germline gives CDR1 MDHEN, CDR2 SYDVKM. As DNA, the CDR3 is TGTGCCAGCACCCTCGAGGGCGAGCAGTACTTC. Translation: CASTLEGEQYF.

The chain joins TRBV5-1 to TRBJ2-7, with 8 bases matching TRBD2. Germline CDR1 is SGHRS and CDR2 is YFSETQ. This CDR3 spans 17 amino acids. The J segment lost 2 bases and the V segment lost 2 bases, leaving 12 bases of the junction unmatched. The CDR3 sequence: CASSLKSPSGSTYEQYF. The CDR3 bases are TGCGCCAGCAGCTTAAAGTCCCCTAGCGGGTCTACCTACGAGCAGTACTTC.

The chain links TRBV28 to TRBJ2-7; 7 nucleotides agree with TRBD2. Losses at the gene ends were 7 bases for V and 2 bases for J; bases not matched to a gene: 5. The length of the CDR3 is 13 residues. Germline V CDR1 and CDR2: MDHEN, SYDVKM. The CDR3: CASTGTTAYEQYF. The CDR3 DNA is TGTGCCAGCACCGGGACTACTGCCTACGAGCAGTACTTC.

This clonotype was counted only a few times. V usage is TRBV27 and J usage is TRBJ2-7; tentative D call: TRBD2 (6 bases). The length of the CDR3 is 14 residues. Germline-derived CDR1 and CDR2 are MNHEY and SMNVEV (reference sequence). The V end was cut by 5 bases, the J end by 6 bases, with 17 bases between. CDR3 sequence reads: CASSLALALGEQYF. CDR3 bases: TGTGCCAGCAGTCTAGCACTAGCTTTGGGCGAGCAGTACTTC.

The CDR3 sequence: CASSDNGGYEQYF. CDR3 bases: TGTGCCAGCAGCGACAACGGCGGGTACGAGCAGTACTTC. The rearrangement joins TRBV9 to TRBJ2-7; maybe TRBD2 (5 bases). The CDR3 is 13 amino acids. CDR1 SGDLS and CDR2 YYNGEE come from the germline V gene. Trimming shortened V by 3 bases and J by 4 bases, and 11 bases separated the two germline ends. The whole variable domain, filled in from reference TRBV9 and TRBJ2-7, reads DSGVTQTPKHLITATGQRVTLRCSPRSGDLSVYWYQQSLDQGLQFLIQYYNGEERAKGNILERFSAQQFPDLHSELNLSSLELGDSALYFCASSDNGGYEQYFGPGTRLTVT.

The rearrangement joins TRBV2 to TRBJ2-6; D is perhaps TRBD1 (5 bases). V lost 7 bases, J lost 2 bases, and 21 bases lay in between. The CDR3 consists of 18 residues. Germline V gene sequence: CDR1 SNHLY, CDR2 FYNNEI. CDR3 in amino acids: CASNPGWDTGPGANVLTF. The CDR3 nucleotides are TGTGCCAGCAATCCTGGATGGGATACAGGTCCTGGGGCCAACGTCCTGACTTTC.

The chain couples TRBV20-1 to TRBJ2-3; 8 nucleotides align to TRBD2. The length of the CDR3 is 15 residues. CDR1 is DFQATT and CDR2 is SNEGSKA in the germline V gene (reference sequence). The V segment lost 0 bases and the J segment 6 bases; nucleotides outside the gene matches: 8. The CDR3 spells CSARDFGGATDTQYF. Here the CDR3 DNA reads TGCAGTGCTAGAGATTTCGGGGGGGCCACCGATACGCAGTATTTT.

This chain uses TRBV5-1 with TRBJ2-5; D not resolved. V lost 0 bases and J 4 bases, leaving 10 bases between the germline ends. The CDR3 contains 14 residues. Germline V CDR1 and CDR2: SGHRS, YFSETQ. This chain's CDR3 is CASSLEQLGETQYF. In DNA form, the CDR3 reads TGCGCCAGCAGCTTGGAACAGCTGGGAGAGACCCAGTACTTC.

The table lists this clonotype with a few counts. The chain links TRBV20-1 to TRBJ2-5; 9 nucleotides match TRBD1. The V gene end was trimmed by 4 bases and the J gene end by 11 bases; junction bases not matched to a gene: 11. This CDR3 is built from 13 residues. The germline CDR1 and CDR2 sequences are DFQATT and SNEGSKA (reference sequence). The CDR3 reads CSATPGQGVGQYF. CDR3 nucleotide sequence: TGCAGTGCTACGCCGGGACAGGGCGTCGGGCAGTACTTC.

The chain links TRBV7-2 to TRBJ1-5, with D unclear. This CDR3 is built from 16 residues. V lost 4 bases and J 3 bases, leaving 16 bases between the germline ends. Germline CDR1 reads SGHTA; CDR2 reads FQGNSA. The CDR3 nucleotides read TGTGCCAGCAGCTCCGAGAGGCTTACAGACAATCAGCCCCAGCATTTT. Amino acid sequence: CASSSERLTDNQPQHF.

This clonotype was found a few times. This rearrangement joins TRBV7-9 to TRBJ1-4, with a tentative D call TRBD1 (5 bases). V lost 5 bases, J lost 5 bases, and 12 bases lay in between. This CDR3 has 14 amino acids. The germline gives CDR1 SEHNR, CDR2 FQNEAQ (reference sequence). CDR3 sequence (DNA): TGTGCCAGCAGCCCCGGGACTCACAATGAAAAACTGTTTTTT. Protein sequence: CASSPGTHNEKLFF.

This clonotype was found many times. CDR3 nucleotide sequence: TGTGCCAGCAGCCCCTACAGCGATACGCAGTATTTT. Translated, it gives CASSPYSDTQYF. The chain carries TRBV7-9 and TRBJ2-3, with D unresolved. CDR3 length: 12 residues. V gave up 5 bases and J gave up 6 bases, with 9 bases separating them. Germline-derived CDR1 and CDR2 are SEHNR and FQNEAQ (reference sequence).

The chain's CDR3 is CASSQAGPYEQYF. The CDR3 DNA is TGTGCCAGCAGCCAAGCAGGCCCCTACGAGCAGTACTTC. This rearrangement joins TRBV3-1 to TRBJ2-7; D gene uncertain. The CDR3 totals 13 residues. Germline values: CDR1 LGHDT, CDR2 YNNKEL (reference sequence). Trimming cost V 1 base and J 2 bases, with 6 bases left between them.